The following is a T cell receptor (beta chain) sequence with its context. The antigen is undetermined. J was trimmed by 5 bases and V by 6 bases; bases with no gene match: 11. The germline gives CDR1 SGHAT, CDR2 FQNNGV. The CDR3 consists of 15 residues. The source material, RNA transcripts, was used to amplify TCR beta CDR3 regions. First-round RT-PCR with HTBI primers amplified the TCR CDR3 region. TCRdb fed the multiplex PCR reads into MiXCR, producing one record per CDR3 protein. Of 350,000 to 500,000 distinct CDR3 sequences listed, 12% to 15% were seen once; the top ten hold approximately 5.3%. The sample originates from a study of T cells in Graves' hyperthyroidism and ophthalmopathy. The study, taken as a whole, reports: With a median lead of about six months before onset, the model predicted ophthalmopathy.

The sample taken for sequencing was blood. The clonotype comes from a woman aged 18-30 years with Graves' hyperthyroidism. This rearrangement joins TRBV11-2 to TRBJ2-3, with TRBD2 matching 7 bases. CDR3 DNA sequence: TGTGCCAGCAGTCCGGTGGCTAGCGGCCGAGATACGCAGTATTTT. This sequence encodes CASSPVASGRDTQYF.